This entry concerns a single TCR beta chain. The entry originates in a study of blood T cell repertoires in COVID-19. Study overall: PBMCs, B-cell-depleted T cells, or T cells provided the cDNA or gDNA that made up the material.

Adults between roughly 18 and 95 years of age took part from under 25 US areas. In the original processing: Estimated nucleated cell counts came from reference gene primer amplification. Libraries were prepared by immunoSEQ multiplex PCR; TCRdb keeps only in-frame clonotypes and omits some of them. The V and J calls and clone size come from that table; D and trimming were worked out from the DNA. The sample has approximately 190,000 clones, 84% seen once; the top ten hold under 4%. The sequenced sample was PBMCs or T cells enriched from blood (not recorded which). This receptor was taken from a woman younger than 45 who had been exposed to COVID-19.

In DNA form, the CDR3 reads TGCGCCAGCAGCCTGGCAGGGCCCCGCTCTGGAAACACCATATATTTT. Translating gives CASSLAGPRSGNTIYF. The chain uses TRBV5-1 and TRBJ1-3, with D perhaps matching TRBD1 (5 bases). Trimming took 4 bases from V and 0 from J, leaving 14 bases between them. This CDR3 comprises 16 residues. Per the germline V gene, CDR1 is SGHRS and CDR2 is YFSETQ.